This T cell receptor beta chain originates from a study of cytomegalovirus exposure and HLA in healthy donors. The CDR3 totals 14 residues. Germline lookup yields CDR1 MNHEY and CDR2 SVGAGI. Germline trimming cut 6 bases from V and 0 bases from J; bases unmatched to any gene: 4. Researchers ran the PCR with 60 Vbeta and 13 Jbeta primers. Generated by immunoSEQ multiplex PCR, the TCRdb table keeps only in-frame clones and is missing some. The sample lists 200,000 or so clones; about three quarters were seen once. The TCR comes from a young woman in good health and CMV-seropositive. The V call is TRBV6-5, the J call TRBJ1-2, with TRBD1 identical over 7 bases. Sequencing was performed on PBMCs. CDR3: CASRGTAPNYGYTF. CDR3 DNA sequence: TGTGCCAGCAGGGGGACAGCTCCTAACTATGGCTACACCTTC.